One and the same sample provided the 30 T cell receptor beta chains below, sequenced in a study of PD-1 blockade in classical Hodgkin lymphoma. The assay was immunoSEQ multiplex PCR, and TCRdb's table has in-frame clones only and misses some. The sample lists about 25,000 clones, 80% to 85% seen once, with 3% to 4% in the top ten. Time point in this sample: cycle 4 day 1 (C4D1), after less than 7 weeks of nivolumab. Relapse after autologous stem cell transplantation occurred in every patient, and brentuximab vedotin exposure varied. By magnetic negative selection, CD4+ T cells were purified from thawed PBMCs. This specimen consisted of CD4+ T cells from blood, obtained before the fourth cycle of nivolumab. The receptors were gathered from a human donor with classical Hodgkin lymphoma.

V is TRBV19 and J is TRBJ1-4, with D hard to call. V lost 5 bases and J lost 0, with 10 bases in between. Germline V gene sequence: CDR1 LNHDA, CDR2 SQIVND (reference sequence). This CDR3 is 15 amino acids long. CDR3 sequence (DNA): TGTGCCAGTAGTCTCCGCCCGGCAACTAATGAAAAACTGTTTTTT. It translates to CASSLRPATNEKLFF.

This clone is medium-sized (0.01 to 0.1%) within its sample. The chain uses TRBV2 and TRBJ1-5; maybe TRBD1 (5 bases). This CDR3 has 14 residues. V lost 4 bases, J lost 5 bases, and 12 bases lay in between. The V gene's germline CDR1 is SNHLY and CDR2 FYNNEI. CDR3 nucleotide sequence: TGTGCCAGCAGTGGAGTCCAGGGAGATCAGCCCCAGCATTTT. Protein sequence: CASSGVQGDQPQHF.

The chain joins TRBV19 to TRBJ1-5; tentatively, D is TRBD1 (5 bases). The CDR3 length is 15 residues. Germline assignment: CDR1 LNHDA and CDR2 SQIVND (reference sequence). Trimming stripped 3 bases from V and 1 base from J, with 10 bases between. The DNA of the CDR3 is TGTGCCAGTAGTATGGTAGGGGAGAGCAATCAGCCCCAGCATTTT. This codes for CASSMVGESNQPQHF.

A single count supports this clone. The V and J genes are TRBV5-1 and TRBJ1-4; no firm D call. The V and J ends lost 1 base and 5 bases respectively, with 9 bases between them. Germline-derived CDR1 and CDR2 are SGHRS and YFSETQ. This CDR3 has 14 residues. DNA of the CDR3: TGCGCCAGCAGCTTGACAGTCTCGAATGAAAAACTGTTTTTT. Amino acid sequence: CASSLTVSNEKLFF.

The V gene is TRBV19, the J gene TRBJ1-4; D may be TRBD1 (6 bases). The CDR3 spans 14 residues. Germline CDR1 and CDR2: LNHDA and SQIVND (reference sequence). V lost 8 bases and J 7 bases, leaving 17 bases between the germline ends. The chain's CDR3 is CASSPTGRGEKLFF. CDR3 DNA: TGTGCCAGTTCTCCGACAGGACGGGGTGAAAAACTGTTTTTT.

This chain links TRBV6-5 with TRBJ2-7; unclear D gene. Trimming took 5 bases from V and 0 from J, leaving 14 bases between them. The CDR3 has 15 residues. Germline values: CDR1 MNHEY, CDR2 SVGAGI. The CDR3 nucleotides are TGTGCCAGCAGTCAAAGACTGAAGAGCTCCTACGAGCAGTACTTC. Translated: CASSQRLKSSYEQYF.

Regarding this clone: This specimen includes other DNA sequences encoding the same CDR3. For the CDR3, the DNA is TGCAGCGTGGGGGGGGGCCAAGAGACCCAGTACTTC. The encoded protein is CSVGGGQETQYF. This chain joins TRBV29-1 and TRBJ2-5; TRBD2 agrees at 7 bases. Trimming took 6 bases from V and 1 from J; bases not matched to a gene: 2. This CDR3 is 12 amino acids long. CDR1 and CDR2 from the germline V gene are SQVTM and ANQGSEA.

This clone was picked up one time. This sequence joins TRBV5-8 and TRBJ2-7; D gene uncertain. CDR3 length: 11 residues. Germline CDR1 reads SGHTS; CDR2 reads YDEGEE. Trimming stripped 4 bases from V and 3 bases from J, with 5 bases between. CDR3 loop: CASSVGYEQYF. Here the CDR3 DNA reads TGTGCCAGCAGCGTGGGCTACGAGCAGTACTTC.

The genes are TRBV27 and TRBJ1-1; TRBD1 matches at 7 bases. CDR1 is MNHEY and CDR2 is SMNVEV in the germline V gene (reference sequence). The CDR3 is made up of 13 amino acids. Trimming cost V 6 bases and J 6 bases; bases outside gene matches: 7. The CDR3 reads CASRLQGSAEAFF. As DNA, the CDR3 is TGTGCCAGCAGACTACAGGGGTCGGCTGAAGCTTTCTTT.

CDR3 residues: CASSIGGIRDKQFF. CDR3 nucleotides: TGCGCCAGCAGCATTGGGGGGATACGGGACAAACAGTTCTTC. V gene TRBV5-1 combines with J gene TRBJ2-1; D possibly uses TRBD1 or TRBD2 (6 bases each). Germline loops: CDR1 SGHRS, CDR2 YFSETQ. The CDR3 consists of 14 residues. Trimming took off 4 bases at V and 13 bases at J, with 21 bases between the two ends.

The CDR3 DNA reads TGTGCCTGGAGTGTGTTCCAGGGATCAGCTTTCTTT. This sequence encodes CAWSVFQGSAFF. The J gene is TRBJ1-1, the V gene TRBV30; possible D gene TRBD1, 5 bases. The V gene lost 0 bases and the J gene lost 10 bases, with 12 bases spanning the gap. The CDR3 is 12 residues long. Germline V CDR1 and CDR2: GTSNPN, SVGIG (reference sequence).

This chain joins TRBV4-2 and TRBJ1-6, with 9 positions matching TRBD1. This CDR3 has 16 amino acids. Germline-derived CDR1 and CDR2 are LGHNA and YNFKEQ. V shed 0 bases, J shed 7 bases, and the junction held 4 bases outside the gene matches. In DNA form, the CDR3 reads TGTGCCAGCAGCCAAGACCTACAGGGGGCGAATTCACCCCTCCACTTT. It yields the protein CASSQDLQGANSPLHF.

The chain links TRBV18 to TRBJ2-5, with TRBD1 identical over 7 bases. The CDR3 totals 13 residues. The germline CDR1 and CDR2 sequences are KGHSH and LQKENI. Losses at the gene ends were 8 bases for V and 4 bases for J; bases not matched to a gene: 7. The CDR3 spells CASRGQTAETQYF. The DNA for the CDR3 is TGTGCCAGCCGGGGACAGACGGCAGAGACCCAGTACTTC.

The genes are TRBV18 and TRBJ2-6; 9 nucleotides align to TRBD1. The length of the CDR3 is 17 residues. V dropped 0 bases and J dropped 1; count of bases not matched to a gene: 1. Germline CDR1 is KGHSH and CDR2 is LQKENI. The CDR3 sequence: CASSPPGQGSGANVLTF. The CDR3 DNA sequence: TGTGCCAGCTCACCACCGGGACAGGGATCTGGGGCCAACGTCCTGACTTTC.

The genes are TRBV7-2 and TRBJ1-6, with D unclear. V dropped 5 bases and J dropped 4 bases, with 18 bases sitting between them. The V gene's germline CDR1 is SGHTA and CDR2 FQGNSA. The CDR3 runs to 17 residues. CDR3: CASSPGGPVTYNSPLHF. Here the CDR3 DNA reads TGTGCCAGCAGCCCAGGAGGTCCAGTGACTTATAATTCACCCCTCCACTTT.

This rearrangement joins TRBV4-2 to TRBJ1-1; D unresolved. With 4 bases removed from V and 7 bases from J, the gap between germline ends came to 13 bases. This CDR3 has 13 residues. Germline V gives CDR1 LGHNA, CDR2 YNFKEQ. DNA for the CDR3: TGTGCCAGCAGCCCTCGATCAGAATATGAAGCTTTCTTT. Its protein product is CASSPRSEYEAFF.

The genes are TRBV30 and TRBJ2-3; tentative D call: TRBD2 (6 bases). V lost 2 bases and J lost 0, with 9 bases in between. This CDR3 region has 14 residues. CDR1 and CDR2 (germline): GTSNPN, SVGIG (reference sequence). The CDR3 DNA reads as TGTGCCTGGAGTCGGGGGTTTAGCACAGATACGCAGTATTTT. Encoded protein: CAWSRGFSTDTQYF.

The chain joins TRBV5-1 to TRBJ1-1; D not certain. The CDR3 has 14 amino acids. Germline CDR1 reads SGHRS; CDR2 reads YFSETQ. Trimming shortened V by 0 bases and J by 0 bases, and 6 bases separated the two germline ends. CDR3 bases: TGCGCCAGCAGCTTGGGCTACATGAACACTGAAGCTTTCTTT. Protein sequence: CASSLGYMNTEAFF.

The chain recombines TRBV19 with TRBJ2-5, with D perhaps TRBD2 (6 bases). The CDR3 runs 17 residues. Germline assignment: CDR1 LNHDA and CDR2 SQIVND (reference sequence). Trimming took off 3 bases at V and 5 bases at J, with 22 bases between the two ends. CDR3 nucleotide sequence: TGTGCCAGTAGTATTAGGCTGAGTGGACGGCGGGGTGAGACCCAGTACTTC. This sequence encodes CASSIRLSGRRGETQYF.

The rearrangement uses TRBV5-1 and TRBJ2-1; 7 bases line up with TRBD1. The germline V gene has CDR1 SGHRS and CDR2 YFSETQ. The J segment lost 6 bases and the V segment lost 5 bases, leaving 8 bases of the junction unmatched. The CDR3 loop spans 14 amino acids. The CDR3 sequence: CASRTTGSLNEQFF. In nucleotides, the CDR3 is TGCGCCAGCAGGACGACAGGGAGTCTCAATGAGCAGTTCTTC.

This clone was observed a handful of times. The chain has TRBV7-9 and TRBJ2-7, with 12 bases aligning to TRBD1. Germline CDR1 reads SEHNR; CDR2 reads FQNEAQ (reference sequence). This CDR3 is built from 17 residues. V was clipped by 3 bases and J by 7 bases; unmatched bases: 13. The CDR3 nucleotides read TGTGCCAGCAGCTTCGGGACCGGGACAGGGGGCCTTATGGAGCAGTACTTC. It translates to CASSFGTGTGGLMEQYF.

This clone occurred once. The CDR3 is CASSSPTGAYYEQYF. The CDR3 DNA sequence: TGTGCCAGTAGTTCTCCGACAGGGGCCTACTACGAGCAGTACTTC. The chain uses TRBV19 and TRBJ2-7, with 8 bases identical to TRBD1. CDR3 size: 15 residues. Germline CDR1 LNHDA, CDR2 SQIVND (reference sequence). Trimming removed 5 bases from V and 3 bases from J; junction bases left unmatched: 9.

The V and J genes are TRBV19 and TRBJ1-4; D uncertain. Germline assignment: CDR1 LNHDA and CDR2 SQIVND (reference sequence). V was trimmed by 7 bases and J by 0 bases, leaving 15 bases between them. This CDR3 is 16 amino acids long. CDR3 loop: CASTSRAGATNEKLFF. The CDR3 bases are TGTGCCAGTACCTCTCGCGCTGGGGCAACTAATGAAAAACTGTTTTTT.

A few counts support this clone. This chain uses TRBV2 with TRBJ1-5, with 7 bases lining up with TRBD1. V was pared by 6 bases and J by 6 bases, with 5 bases of the junction left unmatched. This CDR3 has 13 residues. Germline V gene data show CDR1 as SNHLY and CDR2 as FYNNEI. Here the CDR3 DNA reads TGTGCCAGCAGGATAGGGACAGTTCAGCCCCAGCATTTT. Translation: CASRIGTVQPQHF.

V is TRBV7-2 and J is TRBJ1-5; D unresolved. The CDR3 is 14 residues long. Trimming took off 1 base at V and 4 bases at J, with 8 bases between the two ends. From germline, CDR1 is SGHTA and CDR2 FQGNSA. CDR3 region: CASSLVPINQPQHF. For the CDR3, the DNA is TGTGCCAGCAGCTTAGTCCCTATTAATCAGCCCCAGCATTTT.

The V gene is TRBV28, the J gene TRBJ2-5; no clear D. The V and J ends lost 3 bases and 4 bases respectively, with 24 bases between them. Germline V gives CDR1 MDHEN, CDR2 SYDVKM. The CDR3 spans 18 residues. The CDR3 region is CASSFLSLSNAARETQYF. The CDR3 nucleotides read TGTGCCAGCAGTTTCTTGTCCTTATCCAATGCGGCGCGAGAGACCCAGTACTTC.

V gene TRBV5-8 combines with J gene TRBJ1-5, with D unclear. V was trimmed by 1 base and J by 4 bases, leaving 12 bases between them. Germline CDR1 reads SGHTS; CDR2 reads YDEGEE. This CDR3 comprises 15 residues. As DNA, the CDR3 is TGTGCCAGCAGCTTGAGTACGACCCCGAATCAGCCCCAGCATTTT. This translates into CASSLSTTPNQPQHF.

This chain's CDR3 is CAWSWLTGVQYF. The CDR3 coding sequence is TGTGCCTGGAGTTGGTTAACAGGGGTTCAGTACTTC. The chain joins TRBV30 to TRBJ2-4; TRBD1 agrees at 7 bases. Trimming cost V 2 bases and J 11 bases; bases outside gene matches: 6. In germline, CDR1 is GTSNPN, CDR2 SVGIG (reference sequence). This CDR3 is 12 amino acids long.

The chain has TRBV7-2 and TRBJ2-3; D is unresolved. Trimming stripped 3 bases from V and 2 bases from J, with 12 bases between. Germline lookup yields CDR1 SGHTA and CDR2 FQGNSA. There are 15 residues in the CDR3. CDR3 in DNA: TGTGCCAGCAGCTTTCTAGAGACCTTCACAGATACGCAGTATTTT. Its protein is CASSFLETFTDTQYF.

J is TRBJ1-4 and V is TRBV2; D is perhaps TRBD1 (5 bases). The CDR3 is made up of 14 amino acids. Trimming shortened V by 4 bases and J by 7 bases, and 13 bases separated the two germline ends. Germline-derived CDR1 and CDR2 are SNHLY and FYNNEI. CDR3 region: CASSGDLGTEKLFF. The CDR3 coding sequence is TGTGCCAGCAGTGGGGACTTGGGAACTGAAAAACTGTTTTTT.